The source of this TCR beta chain is a study of T cell responses to AZD1222 COVID-19 vaccine. This CDR3 spans 15 amino acids. The germline V and J ends were trimmed by 0 bases and 2 bases, with 11 bases remaining between them. Germline lookup yields CDR1 LGHDT and CDR2 YNNKEL (reference sequence). Points on this clone: The antigen remains undetermined.

Broader study findings: Only a handful of AZD1222 recipients were seropositive at baseline. The study found vaccine-associated CD4 TCRs spanning spike, dominant at 160-218 and 743-854.

Profiling relied on immunoSEQ multiplex PCR, and the TCRdb table lists in-frame clones only, not all of them. This sample has 150,000 to 200,000 clones; 90% to 95% occur once, and the top ten carry 4.4%. The sequence was obtained from an adult in good health. The material was peripheral blood, obtained on day 0 of MenACWY control vaccination. This chain links TRBV3-1 (or the pseudogene TRBV3-2) with TRBJ2-7, with D possibly called TRBD1 or TRBD2 (5 bases each). CDR3 residues: CASSQDRQGPYEQYF. DNA of the CDR3: TGTGCCAGCAGCCAAGACCGGCAGGGACCCTACGAGCAGTACTTC.